This note documents a single T cell receptor beta chain sequence. This clonotype has ten or more counts. The antigen this receptor binds is unknown. Base qualities were left out, and no much larger clone turns up one base away. This sample was included in a study of early T cells in non-severe SARS-CoV-2 infection (dated by TCRdb to about 2021). Regarding the study in general: Because TCR sequencing was done on bulk RNA from unsorted whole blood, the alpha and beta chains could not be paired.

Study-wide findings and limitations: VDJdb matching was skewed toward anti-spike CD8 responses, so virus-specific expansions were likely underestimated and private and CD4 specificities were missed.

Based on the germline V gene, the CDR1 and CDR2 sequences are SGHTA and FQGNSA. V drops 5 bases and J drops 5 bases, leaving 18 bases in between. Measured from the cysteine to the phenylalanine, the CDR3 is 15 residues long. Only the CDR3 portion is preserved as DNA: 45 bases, with reading frame beginning at the first base. The study was a case-control design nested within a healthcare worker cohort in London, UK, with weekly nasopharyngeal swab PCR tests and blood sampling. Healthcare workers were recruited during the week of the UK lockdown, between 23 and 31 March 2020, and followed weekly for up to roughly 16 weeks. Libraries were constructed by 5' RACE. Sequencing was performed on a NextSeq 500. Unique molecular identifiers were attached to individual cDNA molecules in the TCR library protocol so that sequencing error and PCR bias could be corrected. TCR alpha and beta chains were both sequenced, and the abundances of alpha and beta sequences in each sample were closely correlated with each other. Turning to the authors' computational methods: Decombinator V4 was used to annotate the V gene, J gene and CDR3 of the TCR sequences. Expanded TCRs were defined as changing significantly between any two time points under a Poisson model with p below 0.0001. TCR abundances were normalised to the total number of TCRs sequenced per sample and expressed as counts per million. MAIT TCRs were defined by TRAV1-2 paired with TRAJ12, TRAJ20 or TRAJ33, and iNKT TCRs by TRAV10 paired with TRAJ18. VDJdb, accessed 1 November 2021, was searched for CMV, EBV and SARS-CoV-2 annotated TCRs, with TCRs annotated for multiple antigens excluded. TCRdb took the public reads, trimmed them with fastp at Q25, ran MiXCR for clone calling and kept in-frame beta chains. Each CDR3 protein gets just one entry, which takes the most common genes and DNA from the rows behind it. The V and J calls were not made by the authors but by TCRdb's processing. For this sample the table gives about 21,000 distinct CDR3 sequences, of which approximately 5.7% were detected only once. Jointly, the top ten make up around 15% of the sample.

The sequence was collected from an adult who was a healthcare worker with PCR-confirmed SARS-CoV-2 infection or an uninfected control (not recorded which). The chain couples TRBV7-2 to TRBJ1-2, with a tentative D gene TRBD1 over 5 matching bases. Sequencing was performed on whole blood, taken at baseline. At the DNA level, the sequence is TGTGCCAGCAGCCTCGGGACTTTCAACGCATATGGCTACACCTTC. It specifies CASSLGTFNAYGYTF.